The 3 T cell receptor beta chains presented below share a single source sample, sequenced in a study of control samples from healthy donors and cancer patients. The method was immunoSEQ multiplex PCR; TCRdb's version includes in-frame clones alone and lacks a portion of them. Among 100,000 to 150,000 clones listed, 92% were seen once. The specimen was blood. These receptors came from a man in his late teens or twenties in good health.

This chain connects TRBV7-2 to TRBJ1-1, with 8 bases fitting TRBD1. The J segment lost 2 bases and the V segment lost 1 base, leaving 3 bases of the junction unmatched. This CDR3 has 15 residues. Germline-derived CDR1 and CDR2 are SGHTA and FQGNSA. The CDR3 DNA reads TGTGCCAGCAGCTTAGTGTCAGGGGGCAACACTGAAGCTTTCTTT. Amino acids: CASSLVSGGNTEAFF.

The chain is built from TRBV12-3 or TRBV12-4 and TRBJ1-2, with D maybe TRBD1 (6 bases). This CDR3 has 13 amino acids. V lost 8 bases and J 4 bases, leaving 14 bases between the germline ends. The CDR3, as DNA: TGTGCCAGCTGTGGGGGCAGAGGCTATGGCTACACCTTC. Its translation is CASCGGRGYGYTF.

The CDR3 DNA reads TGTGCCAGCAGTTACGAAGGGGCAGGGTCCGAGCAGTACTTC. Encoded protein: CASSYEGAGSEQYF. The chain recombines TRBV6-5 with TRBJ2-7, with D perhaps TRBD1 (5 bases). V was pared by 2 bases and J by 6 bases, with 14 bases between. The germline V gene encodes CDR1 MNHEY and CDR2 SVGAGI. This CDR3 is 14 amino acids long.